This note documents a single T cell receptor (beta chain) sequence. In assigning cohorts, the study relied on participant-reported clinical history. Germline CDR1 and CDR2: SGHRS and YFSETQ. The CDR3 is 15 amino acids. J was trimmed by 6 bases and V by 0 bases; bases with no gene match: 8. This specimen belongs to a study of blood T cell repertoires in COVID-19. The assay was immunoSEQ multiplex PCR, and TCRdb's table has in-frame clones only and misses some. The data show fewer than 200,000 clones, about four fifths seen once. This sequence originates from a man between 45 and 60 years old who had recovered from COVID-19. The sequenced sample consisted of PBMCs or T cells enriched from blood (not recorded which). V gene TRBV5-1 combines with J gene TRBJ2-7; 8 bases align to TRBD1. The CDR3, as DNA: TGCGCCAGCAGCTTGGCCTTCGGACAGGGTCGCGAGCAGTACTTC. It encodes CASSLAFGQGREQYF.